This T cell receptor beta chain emerged from a study of technical replicates of blood from a few donors. The assay was immunoSEQ multiplex PCR, and TCRdb's table has in-frame clones only and misses some. The data hold 70,000 to 90,000 clones, with approximately 94% observed a single time. Germline CDR1 and CDR2: MDHEN and SYDVKM. The V gene lost 4 bases and the J gene lost 4 bases, with 16 bases spanning the gap. This CDR3 region has 16 residues. This clone was recorded once. Sequencing used T cells isolated from PBMCs. This clonotype was sampled from a human donor in good health. The chain couples TRBV28 to TRBJ1-4, with D possibly matching TRBD1 (6 bases). The CDR3 DNA follows: TGTGCCAGCAGTTCGCCCCAGGACAGTATTAATGAAAAACTGTTTTTT. Encoded protein: CASSSPQDSINEKLFF. Looking up the rest from reference TRBV28 and TRBJ1-4 gives the full variable domain: DVKVTQSSRYLVKRTGEKVFLECVQDMDHENMFWYRQDPGLGLRLIYFSYDVKMKEKGDIPEGYSVSREKKERFSLILESASTNQTSMYLCASSSPQDSINEKLFFGSGTQLSVL.